These 28 T cell receptor beta chains originate from one sample sequenced in a study of cytotoxic CD8 clonotypes in ibrutinib-treated CLL. The table came from immunoSEQ multiplex PCR; TCRdb's copy has only in-frame clones and leaves some out. This sample has under 300,000 clones, with roughly four fifths found just once. Sample: PBMCs, taken at disease progression, from a patient treated with ibrutinib. These receptors came from a human donor with chronic lymphocytic leukemia.

V gene TRBV18 combines with J gene TRBJ2-7; 16 nucleotides agree with TRBD2. This CDR3 has 15 amino acids. The trim removed 0 bases at V and 9 bases at J, leaving 2 bases unmatched. Germline V gene lookup returns CDR1 KGHSH and CDR2 LQKENI. The chain's CDR3 is CASSPPGLAGGVQYF. The CDR3 DNA is TGTGCCAGCTCACCACCGGGACTAGCGGGAGGGGTGCAGTACTTC.

The rearrangement links TRBV2 to TRBJ2-1; TRBD2 aligns across 7 bases. The CDR3 is 14 residues long. V lost 8 bases to trimming and J lost 5 bases; unmatched junction nucleotides: 9. Looked up from germline, CDR1 is SNHLY and CDR2 is FYNNEI. The CDR3 DNA is TGTGCCAGCTCAAGACTAGCAGCGAACAATGAGCAGTTCTTC. It encodes CASSRLAANNEQFF.

This clone is a singleton in its sample. The V call is TRBV15, the J call TRBJ1-4; D is unclear. The CDR3 extends over 14 amino acids. Looked up from germline, CDR1 is LNHNV and CDR2 is YYDKDF (reference sequence). Trimming pared 3 bases from V and 3 bases from J, leaving 8 bases between. Written as DNA, the CDR3 is TGTGCCACCAGCAGCCAGTTACCTAATGAAAAACTGTTTTTT. Translation gives CATSSQLPNEKLFF.

The rearrangement uses TRBV5-1 and TRBJ1-1, with TRBD1 identical over 7 bases. The length of the CDR3 is 15 residues. Germline lookup yields CDR1 SGHRS and CDR2 YFSETQ. Trimming removed 0 bases from V and 4 bases from J; junction bases left unmatched: 6. In DNA form, the CDR3 reads TGCGCCAGCAGCTTGGAAACCAGGGGGGGCACTGAAGCTTTCTTT. The encoded protein is CASSLETRGGTEAFF.

The J gene is TRBJ2-7, the V gene TRBV4-1; possibly TRBD1 for D (6 bases). The V end was cut by 5 bases, the J end by 4 bases, with 18 bases between. The CDR3 totals 15 residues. The germline CDR1 and CDR2 sequences are MGHRA and YSYEKL. This CDR3 is CASSSRQVAGYEQYF. The DNA of the CDR3 is TGCGCCAGCAGCTCCCGACAGGTGGCAGGGTACGAGCAGTACTTC.

The chain employs TRBV5-1 and TRBJ1-2; D is ambiguous. The germline gives CDR1 SGHRS, CDR2 YFSETQ. The CDR3 covers 13 residues. Trimming pared 2 bases from V and 3 bases from J, leaving 8 bases between. Here the CDR3 reads CASSFGRDYGYTF. CDR3 in DNA: TGCGCCAGCAGCTTCGGGAGGGACTATGGCTACACCTTC.

This chain joins TRBV29-1 and TRBJ2-7; D is undetermined. CDR1 and CDR2 from the germline V gene are SQVTM and ANQGSEA. V was shortened by 5 bases and J by 4 bases, with 9 bases between the two germline ends. The CDR3 has 11 residues. The CDR3 is CSVKESYEQYF. The CDR3 DNA reads TGCAGCGTTAAGGAATCATACGAGCAGTACTTC.

The V gene is TRBV7-8, the J gene TRBJ2-7, with a weak D call TRBD1 (5 bases). CDR1 SGHVS and CDR2 FQNEAQ come from the germline V gene. This CDR3 has 13 residues. The germline V and J ends were trimmed by 6 bases and 3 bases, with 12 bases remaining between them. This CDR3 is CASRGADLYEQYF. For the CDR3, the DNA is TGTGCCAGCAGAGGGGCGGACCTCTACGAGCAGTACTTC.

The chain combines TRBV4-3 with TRBJ2-2; D ambiguous. Trimming left V 0 bases short and J 12 bases short, with 17 bases between. Germline CDR1 LGHNA, CDR2 YSLEER. There are 15 residues in the CDR3. In DNA, the CDR3 is TGCGCCAGCAGCCAAGATCTGTTGCCAGGAGAGAAGCTGTTTTTT. Its translation is CASSQDLLPGEKLFF.

This rearrangement joins TRBV2 to TRBJ2-3; the D is unclear. CDR3 size: 14 residues. Germline V gene lookup returns CDR1 SNHLY and CDR2 FYNNEI. Trimming removed 6 bases from V and 5 bases from J, with 15 bases in between. CDR3 sequence reads: CASSPWLVGDTQYF. CDR3 in DNA: TGTGCCAGCAGCCCATGGCTCGTTGGAGATACGCAGTATTTT.

The chain joins TRBV5-6 to TRBJ2-1, with D perhaps TRBD2 (6 bases). CDR1 is SGHDT and CDR2 is YYEEEE in the germline V gene. Trimming removed 2 bases at V and 8 bases at J, with 14 bases between. CDR3 length: 14 amino acids. CDR3 sequence: CASSFPWRGHEQFF. CDR3 bases: TGTGCCAGCAGCTTTCCCTGGCGGGGTCATGAGCAGTTCTTC.

This chain joins TRBV6-5 and TRBJ2-5, with D perhaps being TRBD1 or TRBD2 (5 bases each). Germline V gives CDR1 MNHEY, CDR2 SVGAGI. Trimming pared 1 base from V and 5 bases from J, leaving 17 bases between. This CDR3 has 16 residues. The CDR3 sequence is CASSYFPTGTDETQYF. The DNA for the CDR3 is TGTGCCAGCAGTTACTTCCCGACCGGGACGGATGAGACCCAGTACTTC.

This clone appeared a few times. The genes are TRBV9 and TRBJ2-1, with D possibly TRBD1 on 6 matching bases. CDR1 is SGDLS, CDR2 YYNGEE, per germline. This CDR3 is 14 amino acids long. Trimming left V 4 bases short and J 13 bases short, with 21 bases between. CDR3 residues: CASSLMTGLGYQFF. The CDR3 DNA reads as TGTGCCAGCAGCCTCATGACAGGATTGGGTTATCAGTTCTTC.

J is TRBJ1-2 and V is TRBV2; D gene uncertain. V lost 6 bases to trimming and J lost 7 bases, with 21 bases between them. The CDR3 spans 15 residues. Germline CDR1 reads SNHLY; CDR2 reads FYNNEI. The CDR3 loop reads CASREDGGETSGYTF. The CDR3 DNA sequence: TGTGCCAGCAGAGAGGACGGCGGCGAAACGAGTGGCTACACCTTC.

J is TRBJ2-7 and V is TRBV27, with 9 bases matching TRBD2. The CDR3 consists of 15 residues. The germline V gene has CDR1 MNHEY and CDR2 SMNVEV (reference sequence). Germline trimming cut 1 base from V and 5 bases from J; bases unmatched to any gene: 6. Written as DNA, the CDR3 is TGTGCCAGCAGTTTATGGGCTAGCGGGACCGACGAGCAGTACTTC. Translated: CASSLWASGTDEQYF.

V gene TRBV7-8 combines with J gene TRBJ2-7; possibly TRBD1 for D (5 bases). V dropped 5 bases and J dropped 3 bases, with 8 bases sitting between them. In germline, CDR1 is SGHVS, CDR2 FQNEAQ. The CDR3 runs to 12 residues. In nucleotides, the CDR3 is TGTGCCAGCAGCCAAGGGGTCTACGAGCAGTACTTC. Its protein product is CASSQGVYEQYF.

V is TRBV12-5 and J is TRBJ2-7; unclear D gene. The CDR3 has 11 residues. Trimming pared 3 bases from V and 4 bases from J, leaving 4 bases between. Germline-derived CDR1 and CDR2 are LGHNT and FRNRAP. The CDR3 loop is CASGFGYEQYF. DNA of the CDR3: TGTGCTAGTGGTTTCGGTTACGAGCAGTACTTC.

The genes are TRBV6-1 and TRBJ1-4; D is unclear. V was cut by 6 bases and J by 8 bases, with 7 bases left in between. The CDR3 is made up of 11 amino acids. Germline CDR1 MNHNS, CDR2 SASEGT. CDR3: CASRLGEKLFF. The CDR3 region has the DNA TGTGCCAGCAGGTTGGGAGAAAAACTGTTTTTT.

This sequence joins TRBV5-6 and TRBJ1-1, with D tentatively TRBD1 (6 bases). This CDR3 has 14 residues. V lost 0 bases and J lost 10, with 16 bases in between. CDR1 and CDR2 (germline): SGHDT, YYEEEE. CDR3 loop: CASSLDPAGELAFF. Here the CDR3 DNA reads TGTGCCAGCAGCTTGGATCCGGCAGGGGAATTAGCTTTCTTT.

The chain links TRBV19 to TRBJ2-5; D is perhaps TRBD1 (6 bases). CDR1 is LNHDA and CDR2 is SQIVND in the germline V gene (reference sequence). With 2 bases removed from V and 2 bases from J, the gap between germline ends came to 9 bases. The CDR3 sequence is 14 residues long. CDR3 in amino acids: CASSIQRGQETQYF. CDR3 DNA sequence: TGTGCCAGTAGTATACAAAGGGGGCAAGAGACCCAGTACTTC.

There are a few counts of this clone. This chain joins TRBV2 and TRBJ2-5; D unresolved. This CDR3 is built from 13 residues. Germline CDR1 is SNHLY and CDR2 is FYNNEI. Trimming removed 4 bases from V and 5 bases from J, with 11 bases in between. The CDR3 sequence is CASSAKVWETQYF. CDR3 bases: TGTGCCAGCAGTGCAAAAGTCTGGGAGACCCAGTACTTC.

The genes are TRBV11-2 and TRBJ1-4; 9 bases fit TRBD1. This CDR3 comprises 16 residues. Trimming took 4 bases from V and 0 from J; bases not matched to a gene: 3. Per the germline V gene, CDR1 is SGHAT and CDR2 is FQNNGV. The CDR3 here is CASSSTGGATNEKLFF. CDR3 sequence (DNA): TGTGCCAGCAGCTCGACAGGGGGTGCAACTAATGAAAAACTGTTTTTT. The full variable domain, with the rest looked up from reference TRBV11-2 and TRBJ1-4, is EAGVAQSPRYKIIEKRQSVAFWCNPISGHATLYWYQQILGQGPKLLIQFQNNGVVDDSQLPKDRFSAERLKGVDSTLKIQPAKLEDSAVYLCASSSTGGATNEKLFFGSGTQLSVL.

This chain links TRBV5-4 with TRBJ1-4; possible D gene TRBD1, 6 bases. Germline V lookup: CDR1 SGHNT, CDR2 YYREEE (reference sequence). With 3 bases removed from V and 9 bases from J, the gap between germline ends came to 18 bases. The CDR3 totals 15 residues. CDR3 sequence (DNA): TGTGCCAGCAGCTCGGAGGGGGTACGGGGAAAAAAACTGTTTTTT. It encodes CASSSEGVRGKKLFF.

J is TRBJ1-2 and V is TRBV10-3; D not resolved. The germline V and J ends were trimmed by 3 bases and 2 bases, with 7 bases remaining between them. This CDR3 has 13 residues. Per the germline V gene, CDR1 is ENHRY and CDR2 is SYGVKD. CDR3 amino acids: CAISETENYGYTF. The DNA of the CDR3 is TGTGCCATCAGTGAAACAGAAAACTATGGCTACACCTTC.

The V and J genes are TRBV11-2 and TRBJ1-1; D is undetermined. V was pared by 1 base and J by 1 base, with 7 bases between. This CDR3 contains 14 residues. Germline-derived CDR1 and CDR2 are SGHAT and FQNNGV. The CDR3 loop reads CASSLGSANTEAFF. The CDR3 coding sequence is TGTGCCAGCAGCTTAGGTTCCGCGAACACTGAAGCTTTCTTT.

This chain connects TRBV13 to TRBJ2-3, with 12 bases identical to TRBD2. The CDR3 has 17 residues. Germline values: CDR1 PRHDT, CDR2 FYEKMQ (reference sequence). The J segment lost 0 bases and the V segment lost 5 bases, leaving 6 bases of the junction unmatched. This CDR3 reads CASSTPGTSGSTDTQYF. For the CDR3, the DNA is TGTGCCAGCAGCACCCCCGGGACTAGCGGGAGCACAGATACGCAGTATTTT.

The rearrangement links TRBV6-5 to TRBJ1-2; TRBD1 matches 9 bases. The germline gives CDR1 MNHEY, CDR2 SVGAGI. The CDR3 sequence is 12 residues long. V shed 6 bases and J 4 bases; nucleotides not matched to a gene: 0. CDR3 in amino acids: CASRTGGYGYTF. CDR3 sequence (DNA): TGTGCCAGCAGGACAGGGGGCTATGGCTACACCTTC.

This rearrangement joins TRBV9 to TRBJ2-7, with D unclear. The CDR3 sequence is 13 residues long. Germline V gene data show CDR1 as SGDLS and CDR2 as YYNGEE. The V and J ends lost 4 bases and 3 bases respectively, with 11 bases between them. The CDR3 region is CASSLGPLYEQYF. The CDR3 DNA is TGTGCCAGCAGCCTCGGCCCCCTCTACGAGCAGTACTTC.